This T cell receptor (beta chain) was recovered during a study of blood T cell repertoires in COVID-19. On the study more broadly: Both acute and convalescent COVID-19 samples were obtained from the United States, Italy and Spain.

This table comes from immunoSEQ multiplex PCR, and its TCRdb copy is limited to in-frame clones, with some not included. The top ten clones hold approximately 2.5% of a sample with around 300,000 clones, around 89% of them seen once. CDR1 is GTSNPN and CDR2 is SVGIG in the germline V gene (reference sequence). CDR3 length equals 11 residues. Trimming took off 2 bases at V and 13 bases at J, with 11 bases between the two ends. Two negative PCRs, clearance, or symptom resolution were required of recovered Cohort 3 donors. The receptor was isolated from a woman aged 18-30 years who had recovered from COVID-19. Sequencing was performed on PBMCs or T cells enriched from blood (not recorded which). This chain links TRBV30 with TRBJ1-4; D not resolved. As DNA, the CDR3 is TGTGCCTGGAGTAACACGGGAGGACTGTTTTTT. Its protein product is CAWSNTGGLFF.